Reported below is one T cell receptor beta chain. The data were taken from a study of control samples from healthy donors and cancer patients. V was clipped by 4 bases and J by 3 bases, with 16 bases between them. The CDR3 extends over 15 amino acids. Per the germline V gene, CDR1 is MNHEY and CDR2 is SVGAGI. Some clones are missing from TCRdb's copy, which holds only in-frame ones; the method was immunoSEQ multiplex PCR. The table records 90,000 to 100,000 clones, over 60% of them present only once. J is TRBJ2-7 and V is TRBV6-5; no definite D call. The clonotype originates from a woman in her 30s in good health. Sequencing was performed on blood. The chain's CDR3 is CASSSQPPYSYEQYF. The CDR3 DNA is TGTGCCAGCAGTTCGCAACCCCCCTACAGCTACGAGCAGTACTTC.